The rows below give T cell receptor beta chains drawn from one sample of a study of blood T cell repertoires in COVID-19. Only in-frame clones appear in the TCRdb table, and some are missing; sequencing was by immunoSEQ multiplex PCR. The sample has 250,000 to 300,000 clones, over 80% seen once; the top ten hold over 1.2%. The sequenced material came from peripheral blood. The receptors here all came from a woman between 40 and 55 years old who had recovered from COVID-19. Each CDR3 is given with its conserved first and last residue. Fields, in order: D gene, CDR3 length, V gene, clone size, J gene, CDR3 DNA, CDR3 protein. The D gene is left open where the match is weak. The size entry is marked missing in some rows and otherwise reads once, few, many or a size class.

>TRBD2|17|TRBV3-1/TRBV3-2|.|TRBJ2-5
TGTGCCAGCAGCACACGCGGGGGGGCCGGATTCCAAGAGACCCAGTACTTC
CASSTRGGAGFQETQYF
>.|16|TRBV21-1|.|TRBJ2-5
TGTGCCAGCAGTCCCCTTAGCGGGGGGCTACAAGAGACCCAGTACTTC
CASSPLSGGLQETQYF
>.|13|TRBV5-6|once|TRBJ1-4
TGTGCCAGCAGCTTGGATCGGGGTGAAAAACTGTTTTTT
CASSLDRGEKLFF
>.|13|TRBV7-2|.|TRBJ2-5
TGTGCCAGCAGCTTTGACAGGCAAGAGACCCAGTACTTC
CASSFDRQETQYF
>TRBD1|14|TRBV5-1|.|TRBJ2-7
TGCGCCAGCAGCGTGGGGACAGGGACCTACGAGCAGTACTTC
CASSVGTGTYEQYF
>TRBD2|15|TRBV5-6|.|TRBJ2-3
TGTGCCAGCACCTCTAGCGGGGGGGCCACAGATACGCAGTATTTT
CASTSSGGATDTQYF
>.|13|TRBV5-1|.|TRBJ2-3
TGCGCCAGCAGCTTGAAAGGTAGCGATACGCAGTATTTT
CASSLKGSDTQYF
>.|13|TRBV12-3/TRBV12-4|once|TRBJ2-7
TGTGCCAGCAGTTCCCTGACTGGTTACGAGCAGTACTTC
CASSSLTGYEQYF
>.|13|TRBV1|.|TRBJ1-1
TGCACCAGCAGCCAAAATGACTCCACTGAAGCTTTCTTT
CTSSQNDSTEAFF
>.|13|TRBV18|.|TRBJ2-7
TGTGCCAGCTCACCATTGACAGGACTCGAGCAGTACTTC
CASSPLTGLEQYF
>.|11|TRBV24-1|.|TRBJ2-3
TGTGCCACCAGTTTCGCAGATACGCAGTATTTT
CATSFADTQYF
>TRBD1|14|TRBV20-1|once|TRBJ1-1
TGCAGTGCTAGTGGGTTGAGGGGGCACACTGAAGCTTTCTTT
CSASGLRGHTEAFF
>TRBD2|17|TRBV4-3|.|TRBJ2-3
TGCGCCAGCAGCCCAATGGCGGGGGGTTCGGGGACAGATACGCAGTATTTT
CASSPMAGGSGTDTQYF
>.|15|TRBV7-9|many|TRBJ1-2
TGTGCCAGCAGCGCACCCCTAGAGGGTAACTATGGCTACACCTTC
CASSAPLEGNYGYTF
>.|15|TRBV5-6|.|TRBJ1-1
TGTGCCAGCAGCTTCACGGGACATAGGAACACTGAAGCTTTCTTT
CASSFTGHRNTEAFF
>.|13|TRBV24-1|.|TRBJ2-1
TGTGCCACCAGTGATTCACTAGCCGGTGAGCAGTTCTTC
CATSDSLAGEQFF